A single sample gave rise to the 27 T cell receptor beta chains below, sequenced in a study of T cell responses to AZD1222 COVID-19 vaccine. Only in-frame clones appear in the TCRdb table, and some are missing; sequencing was by immunoSEQ multiplex PCR. The sample lists about 140,000 clones, around 92% seen once, with approximately 12% in the top ten. Sequencing was performed on peripheral blood, taken after recovery from COVID-19. Receptor source: an adult who had recovered from COVID-19.

This chain joins TRBV11-2 and TRBJ2-1; a possible D gene is TRBD2 (5 bases). The CDR3 runs to 15 residues. V dropped 5 bases and J dropped 6 bases, with 17 bases sitting between them. From germline, CDR1 is SGHAT and CDR2 FQNNGV. The CDR3 DNA is TGTGCCAGCAGCCCAAGCCTAGCTCTTCTCAATGAGCAGTTCTTC. Amino acid sequence: CASSPSLALLNEQFF.

This chain uses TRBV7-8 with TRBJ2-1; TRBD2 matches 9 bases. Germline CDR1 and CDR2: SGHVS and FQNEAQ. Trimming removed 4 bases from V and 2 bases from J; junction bases left unmatched: 6. The CDR3 is 16 amino acids. CDR3 DNA: TGTGCCAGCAGCTCTTTAGCGGGAGTAACCTACAATGAGCAGTTCTTC. Its protein is CASSSLAGVTYNEQFF. The full variable domain, rest sourced from reference TRBV7-8 and TRBJ2-1, is GAGVSQSPRYKVAKRGQDVALRCDPISGHVSLFWYQQALGQGPEFLTYFQNEAQLDKSGLPSDRFFAERPEGSVSTLKIQRTQQEDSAVYLCASSSLAGVTYNEQFFGPGTRLTVL.

The CDR3 region is CASSLGGQGDFYGANVLTF. CDR3 nucleotides: TGTGCCAGCAGCTTAGGGGGACAGGGGGATTTCTATGGGGCCAACGTCCTGACTTTC. The chain uses TRBV11-2 and TRBJ2-6, with 11 nucleotides matching TRBD1. Germline assignment: CDR1 SGHAT and CDR2 FQNNGV. The CDR3 is 19 amino acids. With 1 base clipped from V and 3 bases from J, the junction kept 8 bases outside the gene matches.

The V and J genes are TRBV3-1 (or the pseudogene TRBV3-2) and TRBJ2-6; 8 nucleotides match TRBD1. The CDR3 sequence is 22 residues long. Germline-derived CDR1 and CDR2 are LGHDT and YNNKEL (reference sequence). The junction had 18 bases not matched to a gene; V was cut back by 1 base and J by 1 base. The DNA for the CDR3 is TGTGCCAGCAGCCAAGTAATGTATCTGGGACAGGCCCTAAGTTCTGGGGCCAACGTCCTGACTTTC. Translated, it gives CASSQVMYLGQALSSGANVLTF.

The rearrangement links TRBV10-3 to TRBJ1-3; D not resolved. The V gene's germline CDR1 is ENHRY and CDR2 SYGVKD. The CDR3 has 16 amino acids. Trimming took off 4 bases at V and 0 bases at J, with 13 bases between the two ends. The CDR3 reads CAISGLSVLSGNTIYF. CDR3 sequence (DNA): TGTGCCATCAGTGGGCTGTCGGTCCTCTCTGGAAACACCATATATTTT.

This chain uses TRBV2 with TRBJ1-1; no reliable D call. Germline V gene lookup returns CDR1 SNHLY and CDR2 FYNNEI. V was pared by 6 bases and J by 1 base, with 12 bases between. The CDR3 has 14 amino acids. Here the CDR3 reads CASSAPGANTEAFF. Written as DNA, the CDR3 is TGTGCCAGCAGCGCCCCGGGAGCGAACACTGAAGCTTTCTTT.

V is TRBV30 and J is TRBJ2-1; 13 bases agree with TRBD2. The CDR3 has 19 amino acids. V dropped 3 bases and J dropped 0; count of bases not matched to a gene: 11. The germline V gene has CDR1 GTSNPN and CDR2 SVGIG (reference sequence). CDR3 DNA: TGTGCCTGGAGCCCCCCCGGGACTAGCGGGGTCCCCTCCTACAATGAGCAGTTCTTC. As protein: CAWSPPGTSGVPSYNEQFF.

The gene calls are TRBV27 and TRBJ2-2; 13 bases align to TRBD2. The CDR3 length is 19 residues. Looked up from germline, CDR1 is MNHEY and CDR2 is SMNVEV (reference sequence). Trimming removed 6 bases from V and 5 bases from J; junction bases left unmatched: 15. CDR3 residues: CASSMGLAGPTRETGELFF. The CDR3 DNA reads as TGTGCCAGCAGCATGGGACTAGCGGGACCCACCCGGGAGACCGGGGAGCTGTTTTTT.

The CDR3 region has the DNA TGTGCCAGCAGTGACAATCAGGGGTCCACAGATACGCAGTATTTT. Translating it yields CASSDNQGSTDTQYF. The V and J genes are TRBV6-4 and TRBJ2-3; perhaps TRBD1 as D (6 bases). V lost 2 bases to trimming and J lost 2 bases, with 11 bases between them. CDR1 MRHNA and CDR2 SNTAGT come from the germline V gene. The CDR3 contains 15 residues.

The chain employs TRBV5-8 and TRBJ2-7; 7 bases agree with TRBD1. Per the germline V gene, CDR1 is SGHTS and CDR2 is YDEGEE. V was clipped by 0 bases and J by 4 bases; unmatched bases: 4. This CDR3 is built from 14 residues. The CDR3 is CASSLEGGFYEQYF. The CDR3 DNA reads as TGTGCCAGCAGCTTGGAAGGGGGCTTTTACGAGCAGTACTTC. Supplemented by reference TRBV5-8 and TRBJ2-7, the full variable domain reads EAGVTQSPTHLIKTRGQQATLRCSPISGHTSVYWYQQALGLGLQFLLWYDEGEERNRGNFPPRFSGRQFPNYSSELNVNALELEDSALYLCASSLEGGFYEQYFGPGTRLTVT.

This clone was counted a single time. The CDR3 sequence: CASSGRTVYGYTF. The DNA of the CDR3 is TGTGCCAGCAGCGGGAGGACAGTCTATGGCTACACCTTC. The rearrangement joins TRBV5-8 to TRBJ1-2; D may be TRBD1 (6 bases). The CDR3 sequence is 13 residues long. CDR1 is SGHTS and CDR2 is YDEGEE in the germline V gene. Trimming stripped 4 bases from V and 4 bases from J, with 11 bases between.

The chain has TRBV11-2 and TRBJ2-5, with D possibly being TRBD2 (5 bases). The CDR3 is 15 amino acids. Trimming took 1 base from V and 7 from J, leaving 16 bases between them. Per germline, CDR1 SGHAT and CDR2 FQNNGV. The CDR3 loop is CASSLASRAAGTQYF. In nucleotides, the CDR3 is TGTGCCAGCAGCTTAGCGAGCCGGGCCGCGGGGACCCAGTACTTC.

The chain has TRBV2 and TRBJ2-1; D may be TRBD1 or TRBD2 (5 bases each). The CDR3 consists of 12 residues. The V and J ends lost 8 bases and 8 bases respectively, with 13 bases between them. Germline lookup yields CDR1 SNHLY and CDR2 FYNNEI. The CDR3 nucleotides are TGTGCCAGCCGTGGGGGAAGGGATGAGCAGTTCTTC. Its protein is CASRGGRDEQFF.

The gene calls are TRBV13 and TRBJ2-5; TRBD2 might be the D (5 bases). The CDR3 consists of 14 residues. The germline V and J ends were trimmed by 1 base and 4 bases, with 10 bases remaining between them. CDR1 and CDR2 from the germline V gene are PRHDT and FYEKMQ (reference sequence). This chain's CDR3 is CASSLVSGGETQYF. The DNA of the CDR3 is TGTGCCAGCAGCTTAGTTAGTGGAGGAGAGACCCAGTACTTC.

Comments on this clone: At the DNA level, this CDR3 is encoded by other sequences in the same sample as well. This sequence joins TRBV6-4 and TRBJ2-1, with D perhaps matching TRBD2 (6 bases). In germline, CDR1 is MRHNA, CDR2 SNTAGT. V was shortened by 0 bases and J by 0 bases, with 6 bases between the two germline ends. The CDR3 consists of 15 residues. CDR3 protein: CASSDSSGSYNEQFF. The CDR3 DNA reads as TGTGCCAGCAGTGACTCTAGCGGCTCCTACAATGAGCAGTTCTTC.

J is TRBJ1-2 and V is TRBV7-9; D uncertain. The V end was cut by 2 bases, the J end by 8 bases, with 18 bases between. The germline CDR1 and CDR2 sequences are SEHNR and FQNEAQ (reference sequence). The CDR3 totals 15 residues. CDR3 in amino acids: CASSLSAAVADGYTF. The CDR3 DNA follows: TGTGCCAGCAGCTTATCGGCAGCCGTGGCGGACGGCTACACCTTC.

V gene TRBV3-1 (or the pseudogene TRBV3-2) combines with J gene TRBJ1-6; no firm D call. The CDR3 consists of 13 residues. Germline values: CDR1 LGHDT, CDR2 YNNKEL (reference sequence). V shed 4 bases and J shed 7 bases, with 8 bases lying between them. The CDR3 DNA follows: TGTGCCAGCAGCCCCGGGGAGAATTCACCCCTCCACTTT. Translation gives CASSPGENSPLHF.

This clone was found once. This rearrangement joins TRBV7-9 to TRBJ2-1; 11 bases agree with TRBD2. The germline gives CDR1 SEHNR, CDR2 FQNEAQ (reference sequence). The CDR3 is made up of 15 amino acids. V gave up 1 base and J gave up 9 bases; unmatched junction bases: 5. As DNA, the CDR3 is TGTGCCAGCAGCTTAGTAGCGGGAGGGCCGGCTGAGCAGTTCTTC. This translates into CASSLVAGGPAEQFF.

The chain has TRBV6-1 and TRBJ2-3, with unresolved D. The V and J ends lost 3 bases and 4 bases respectively, with 8 bases between them. The germline V gene has CDR1 MNHNS and CDR2 SASEGT. The CDR3 contains 13 residues. The CDR3 bases are TGTGCCAGCAGTGACCAGCCTTCAGATACGCAGTATTTT. Amino acids: CASSDQPSDTQYF.

The V call is TRBV10-3, the J call TRBJ2-7; D remains unclear. Trimming removed 10 bases at V and 6 bases at J, with 13 bases between. Germline values: CDR1 ENHRY, CDR2 SYGVKD. The CDR3 is made up of 11 amino acids. The CDR3 spells CATTATGEQYF. In DNA, the CDR3 is TGTGCCACAACGGCCACGGGCGAGCAGTACTTC.

This chain joins TRBV4-1 and TRBJ1-1, with D maybe TRBD1 (6 bases). CDR3 size: 14 residues. Germline CDR1 and CDR2: MGHRA and YSYEKL. The V and J ends lost 8 bases and 4 bases respectively, with 17 bases between them. The CDR3 nucleotides are TGCGCCAGCGGCCTAGGGGGGGTGGGCACTGAAGCTTTCTTT. This sequence encodes CASGLGGVGTEAFF.

The chain couples TRBV19 to TRBJ1-3, with unresolved D. Germline loops: CDR1 LNHDA, CDR2 SQIVND (reference sequence). Trimming took off 5 bases at V and 0 bases at J, with 8 bases between the two ends. The CDR3 runs 14 residues. The CDR3 nucleotides are TGTGCCAGTAGTTCTTACAGCTCTGGAAACACCATATATTTT. Protein sequence: CASSSYSSGNTIYF.

The chain combines TRBV12-5 with TRBJ2-2; 8 bases line up with TRBD2. The length of the CDR3 is 14 residues. V gave up 7 bases and J gave up 1 base; unmatched junction bases: 2. Germline CDR1 is LGHNT and CDR2 is FRNRAP. CDR3 in DNA: TGTGCTAGTGCCGGGACTAGGAACACCGGGGAGCTGTTTTTT. Translation: CASAGTRNTGELFF.

The chain employs TRBV7-8 and TRBJ2-7; D gene ambiguous. V was trimmed by 5 bases and J by 6 bases, leaving 11 bases between them. Per germline, CDR1 SGHVS and CDR2 FQNEAQ. The CDR3 extends over 12 amino acids. Written as DNA, the CDR3 is TGTGCCAGCAGCCGAATTCTAGGCGAGCAGTACTTC. Its protein product is CASSRILGEQYF. The variable domain in full, completed from reference TRBV7-8 and TRBJ2-7, reads GAGVSQSPRYKVAKRGQDVALRCDPISGHVSLFWYQQALGQGPEFLTYFQNEAQLDKSGLPSDRFFAERPEGSVSTLKIQRTQQEDSAVYLCASSRILGEQYFGPGTRLTVT.

The chain joins TRBV10-2 to TRBJ2-1, with TRBD2 matching over 14 bases. The V gene end was trimmed by 6 bases and the J gene end by 8 bases; junction bases not matched to a gene: 6. The CDR3 has 15 residues. Germline V lookup: CDR1 WSHSY, CDR2 SAAADI. The CDR3 coding sequence is TGCGCCAGCAGGGTGACTAGCGGGAGGGCCGATGAGCAGTTCTTC. It codes for CASRVTSGRADEQFF.

V is TRBV2 and J is TRBJ2-1; D tentatively reads TRBD1 or TRBD2 (7 bases each). The CDR3 totals 15 residues. Trimming pared 7 bases from V and 6 bases from J, leaving 19 bases between. Germline CDR1 SNHLY, CDR2 FYNNEI. DNA for the CDR3: TGTGCCAGCAATCCGGGACAGCGGGGTTTCAATGAGCAGTTCTTC. Amino acid sequence: CASNPGQRGFNEQFF.

This chain joins TRBV2 and TRBJ1-5, with D unresolved. This CDR3 has 14 amino acids. V lost 2 bases to trimming and J lost 7 bases, with 12 bases between them. CDR1 and CDR2 from the germline V gene are SNHLY and FYNNEI. The CDR3 spells CASSERNMGQPQHF. DNA of the CDR3: TGTGCCAGCAGTGAAAGGAATATGGGCCAGCCCCAGCATTTT.